This entry describes one T cell receptor beta chain. Which antigen it targets is not known. No much larger clone is present one base from it, and per-base qualities are unavailable. This sample is part of a study of shared clonotypes between healthy human individuals (dated by TCRdb to between 2020 and 2021). Regarding the research as a whole: A couple of women and a few men aged 18 to 49 years were included in the cohort. Per donor, three plates each were used for CD4 naive and CD4 memory, two for CD8 naive, and one for CD8 memory. Blood TCR repertoires of about 5 healthy adults were deeply sequenced to estimate repertoire size and the extent of clonotype sharing between individuals. To increase sequencing depth and limit assay-specific biases, different laboratories used diverse techniques to prepare libraries and sequence TCR repertoires. Per donor, leukapheresis produced somewhere between about 0.9 and 9 billion PBMCs.

Donors were healthy HIV-negative adults with no recently reported acute infections or vaccinations. Every donor was a Caucasian adult living in Nashville, Tennessee, USA. CD4+ T cells were enriched through magnetic negative selection, after which naive cells were positively selected on CD45RA and the remaining negative fraction served as the memory subset. After blood collection by leukapheresis, PBMCs were isolated using Ficoll-Histopaque density gradient centrifugation and then cryopreserved in the vapor phase of liquid nitrogen. Analytical flow cytometry was used to check the purity and quantity of every magnetically sorted T cell population. From each sorted fraction, genomic DNA was isolated and quantified by UV absorbance on a Nanodrop 2000c. At the junction V is shortened by 7 bases and J by 0 bases, with 12 bases in between. CDR1 is given as MDHEN and CDR2 as SYDVKM, both from the germline V gene. From cysteine to phenylalanine, the CDR3 is 14 amino acids long. CDR3 DNA only is kept here, 42 bases in frame from base 1.

The research as a whole found: Rarefaction of sorted-subset datasets indicated incomplete sequencing despite the large sequencing depth. Naive subsets generally had larger estimated clonotype richness than memory subsets did. When a few donors were compared, the shared fraction of clonotypes was 5% to 6.5% for naive CD4, roughly 3.4% for naive CD8, more than 2% for memory CD4, and 0.35% to 0.5% for memory CD8. The small number of donors limited the genetic and exposure-history diversity represented. Compared with non-shared clonotypes, the clonotypes found in all four sorted-subset donors had higher generation probabilities. Sampling was restricted to blood, and TCR repertoires in tissue are likely to differ from TCR repertoires in blood. Pairwise subsampling led to the expectation that sequencing depth would affect the degree of clonotype sharing among donors.

Using the deep immunoSEQ assay, TCR CDR3 regions were amplified from genomic DNA by multiplex PCR. Extracted genomic DNA from each cell subset was spread evenly across all wells of several immunoSEQ 96-well plates, with each plate serving as a replicate. For sorted subsets, each replicate PCR was loaded with 200 to 250 ng genomic DNA, equivalent to 30,000 to 35,000 T cell genomes. Purified libraries were quantified with a Qubit 3.0 fluorometer, sized on a Bioanalyzer 2100, and re-quantified with the KAPA Library Quantification kit. Every immunoSEQ 96-well plate was sequenced on a separate single-read 150-cycle Illumina NextSeq 550 flow cell. Per the source publication's procedure: Because the immunoSEQ output included only junctional sequences and no quality scores, the filtering could not be the same as the filtering used for full-length reads. Sequences were annotated with PyIR, a Python wrapper for IgBLAST v1.9, and V/J genes and CDR3 were assigned using IMGT germline references. Any read was removed if the V/J assignment was weak (E-value above 1e-6), the CDR3 was missing, or the read contained stop codons, out-of-frame junctions, or ambiguous translated residues. V3J clonotypes were defined as sequences sharing an identical inferred V gene, J gene, and CDR3 amino acid sequence. To compute the percentage overlap between repertoires, the number of shared unique clonotypes was divided by the size of the smaller repertoire. Three approaches were used to assess repertoire richness: RTK rarefaction, the Chao1 estimator, and Recon v2.1 estimates of unobserved clonotypes. Generation probabilities were computed with OLGA for all TCRbeta clonotypes obtained by the gDNA method from a handful of donors. The table was pulled from immuneACCESS by TCRdb, which kept in-frame rearrangements only. Such tables lose some clones; where checked, under half of the loss comes from unresolved V genes, and the rest has no known cause. V and J calls and clone size follow that table, whereas D and trimming were derived from the DNA. The sample table contains about 510,000 clones; only one count was recorded for 90% to 97% of them. The ten largest clones take up under 0.06% of the sample.

The rearranged segments are TRBV28 and TRBJ1-2, with the D gene call left open. Sample: naive CD4+ T cells sorted from blood. This specimen's cell subset or site label, per the study, means: CD45RA+ positively selected. The receptor was derived from a woman under 40 in good health. CDR3 loop: CASNKGGSNYGYTF. The nucleotides read TGTGCCAGCAACAAGGGAGGGTCTAACTATGGCTACACCTTC.